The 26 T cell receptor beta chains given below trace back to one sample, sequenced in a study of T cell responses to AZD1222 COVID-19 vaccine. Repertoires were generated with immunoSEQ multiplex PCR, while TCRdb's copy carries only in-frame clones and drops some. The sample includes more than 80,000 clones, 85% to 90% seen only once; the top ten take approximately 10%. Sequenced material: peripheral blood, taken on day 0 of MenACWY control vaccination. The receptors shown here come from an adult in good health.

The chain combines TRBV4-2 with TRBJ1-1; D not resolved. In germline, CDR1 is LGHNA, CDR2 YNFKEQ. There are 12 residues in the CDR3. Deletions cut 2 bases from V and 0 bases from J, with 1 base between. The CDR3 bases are TGTGCCAGCAGCCAACTGAACACTGAAGCTTTCTTT. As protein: CASSQLNTEAFF.

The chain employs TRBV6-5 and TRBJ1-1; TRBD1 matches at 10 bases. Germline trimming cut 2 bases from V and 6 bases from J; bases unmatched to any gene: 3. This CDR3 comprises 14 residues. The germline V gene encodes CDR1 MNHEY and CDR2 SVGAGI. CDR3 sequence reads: CASSYRDRGAEAFF. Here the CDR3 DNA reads TGTGCCAGCAGTTACCGGGACAGGGGTGCTGAAGCTTTCTTT.

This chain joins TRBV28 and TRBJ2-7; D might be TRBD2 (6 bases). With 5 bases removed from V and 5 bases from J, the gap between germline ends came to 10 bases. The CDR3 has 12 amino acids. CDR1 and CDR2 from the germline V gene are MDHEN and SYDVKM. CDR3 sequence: CASSGGIHEQYF. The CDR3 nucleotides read TGTGCCAGCAGTGGGGGGATTCACGAGCAGTACTTC.

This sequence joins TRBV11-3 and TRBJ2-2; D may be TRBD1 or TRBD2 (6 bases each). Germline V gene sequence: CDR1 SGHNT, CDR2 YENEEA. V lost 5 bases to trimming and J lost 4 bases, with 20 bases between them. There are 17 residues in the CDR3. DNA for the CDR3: TGTGCCAGCAGCCCCGGGGGCGGGGTTCGTAGCACCGGGGAGCTGTTTTTT. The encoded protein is CASSPGGGVRSTGELFF.

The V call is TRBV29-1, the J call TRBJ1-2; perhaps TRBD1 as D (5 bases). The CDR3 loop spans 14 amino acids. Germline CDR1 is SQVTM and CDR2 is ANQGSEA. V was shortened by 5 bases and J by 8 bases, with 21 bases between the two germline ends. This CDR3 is CSVWDGTVGGGYTF. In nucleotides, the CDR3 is TGCAGCGTTTGGGACGGGACGGTGGGGGGAGGCTACACCTTC.

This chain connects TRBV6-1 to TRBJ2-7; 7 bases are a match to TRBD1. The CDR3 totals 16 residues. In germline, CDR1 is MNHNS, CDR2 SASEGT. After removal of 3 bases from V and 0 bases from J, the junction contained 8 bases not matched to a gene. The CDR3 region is CASSEVMGQFSYEQYF. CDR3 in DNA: TGTGCCAGCAGTGAGGTAATGGGACAGTTCTCCTACGAGCAGTACTTC.

The chain's CDR3 is CASSQDAIAGGSAFTQYF. CDR3 nucleotide sequence: TGCGCCAGCAGCCAAGATGCGATAGCGGGGGGCTCCGCCTTTACGCAGTATTTT. The chain couples TRBV4-1 to TRBJ2-3, with 10 bases fitting TRBD2. The J segment lost 8 bases and the V segment lost 0 bases, leaving 14 bases of the junction unmatched. The CDR3 loop spans 18 amino acids. Germline lookup yields CDR1 MGHRA and CDR2 YSYEKL.

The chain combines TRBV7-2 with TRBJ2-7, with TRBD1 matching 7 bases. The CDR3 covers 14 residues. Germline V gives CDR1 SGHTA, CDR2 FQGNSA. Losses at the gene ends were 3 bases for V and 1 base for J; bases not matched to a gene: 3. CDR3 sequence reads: CASSFTGQSYEQYF. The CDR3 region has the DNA TGTGCCAGCAGCTTCACGGGACAGTCCTACGAGCAGTACTTC.

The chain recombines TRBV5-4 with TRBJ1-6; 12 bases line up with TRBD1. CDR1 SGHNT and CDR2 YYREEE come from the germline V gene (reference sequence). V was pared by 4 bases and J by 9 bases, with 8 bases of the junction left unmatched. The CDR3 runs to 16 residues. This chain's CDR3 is CASSESGQGAASPLHF. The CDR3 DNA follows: TGTGCCAGCAGCGAGTCGGGACAGGGGGCAGCTTCACCCCTCCACTTT.

CDR3 in DNA: TGTGCCAGCAGTCCCGTCACTGCAACTAATGAAAAACTGTTTTTT. This translates into CASSPVTATNEKLFF. V gene TRBV21-1 combines with J gene TRBJ1-4. TRBV21-1 is marked as a pseudogene. CDR3 length equals 15 residues.

The CDR3 protein is CASSTTGGDSPLHF. As DNA, the CDR3 is TGTGCCAGCAGCACGACAGGGGGAGATTCACCCCTCCACTTT. The rearrangement joins TRBV6-4 to TRBJ1-6, with TRBD1 matching 9 bases. The CDR3 has 14 amino acids. Per the germline V gene, CDR1 is MRHNA and CDR2 is SNTAGT. The junction had 5 bases not matched to a gene; V was cut back by 6 bases and J by 8 bases.

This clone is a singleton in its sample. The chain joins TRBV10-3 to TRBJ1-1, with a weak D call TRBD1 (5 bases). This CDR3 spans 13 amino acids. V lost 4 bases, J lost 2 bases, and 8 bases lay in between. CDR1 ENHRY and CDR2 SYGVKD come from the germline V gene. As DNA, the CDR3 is TGTGCCATCAGTGCTGGGGGTAACACTGAAGCTTTCTTT. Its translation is CAISAGGNTEAFF.

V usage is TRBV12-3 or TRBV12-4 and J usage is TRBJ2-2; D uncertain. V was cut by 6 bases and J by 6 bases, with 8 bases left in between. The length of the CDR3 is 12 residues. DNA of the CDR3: TGTGCCAGCAGCCGTCTTGCCGGGGAGCTGTTTTTT. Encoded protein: CASSRLAGELFF.

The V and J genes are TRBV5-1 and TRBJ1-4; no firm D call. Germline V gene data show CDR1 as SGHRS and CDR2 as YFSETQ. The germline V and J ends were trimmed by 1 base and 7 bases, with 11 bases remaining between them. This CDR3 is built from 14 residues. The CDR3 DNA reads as TGCGCCAGCAGCTTGAGACCCGAAGGTGAAAAACTGTTTTTT. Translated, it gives CASSLRPEGEKLFF.

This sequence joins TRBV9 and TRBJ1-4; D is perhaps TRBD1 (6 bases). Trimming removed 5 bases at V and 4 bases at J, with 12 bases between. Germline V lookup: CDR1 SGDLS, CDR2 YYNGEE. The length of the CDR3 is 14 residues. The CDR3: CASSEQGHNEKLFF. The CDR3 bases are TGTGCCAGCAGTGAACAGGGCCATAATGAAAAACTGTTTTTT.

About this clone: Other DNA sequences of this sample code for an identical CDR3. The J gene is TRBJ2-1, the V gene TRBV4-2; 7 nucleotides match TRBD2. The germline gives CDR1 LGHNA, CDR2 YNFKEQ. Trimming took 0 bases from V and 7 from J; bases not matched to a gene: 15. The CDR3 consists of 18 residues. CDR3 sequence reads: CASSQESWGGGLGNEQFF. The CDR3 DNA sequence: TGTGCCAGCAGCCAAGAGTCATGGGGCGGGGGACTTGGGAATGAGCAGTTCTTC.

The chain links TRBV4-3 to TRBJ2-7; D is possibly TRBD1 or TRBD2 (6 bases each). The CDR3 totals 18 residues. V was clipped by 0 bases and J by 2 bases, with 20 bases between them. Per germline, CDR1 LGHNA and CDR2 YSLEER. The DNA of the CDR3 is TGCGCCAGCAGCCAAGATGAAGGGGGGAGCGATTGGGCCTACGAGCAGTACTTC. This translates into CASSQDEGGSDWAYEQYF.

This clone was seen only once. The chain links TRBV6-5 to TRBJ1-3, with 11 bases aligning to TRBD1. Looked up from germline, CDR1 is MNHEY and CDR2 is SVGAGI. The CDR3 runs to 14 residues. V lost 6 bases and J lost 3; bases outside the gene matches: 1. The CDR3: CASRGTGGGNTIYF. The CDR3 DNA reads TGTGCCAGCAGAGGGACAGGGGGTGGAAACACCATATATTTT.

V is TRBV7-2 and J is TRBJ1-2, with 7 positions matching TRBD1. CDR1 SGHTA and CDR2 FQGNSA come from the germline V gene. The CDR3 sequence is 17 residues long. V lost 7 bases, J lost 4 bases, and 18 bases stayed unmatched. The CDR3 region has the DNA TGTGCCAGCACGACCTTTGACAGGGCCCATATCCCCTATGGCTACACCTTC. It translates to CASTTFDRAHIPYGYTF.

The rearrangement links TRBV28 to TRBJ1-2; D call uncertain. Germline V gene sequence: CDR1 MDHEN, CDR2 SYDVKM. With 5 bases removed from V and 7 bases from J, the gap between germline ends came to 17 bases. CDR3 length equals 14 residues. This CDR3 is CASSLGLGEGGYTF. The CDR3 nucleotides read TGTGCCAGCAGTCTCGGACTTGGGGAGGGTGGCTACACCTTC.

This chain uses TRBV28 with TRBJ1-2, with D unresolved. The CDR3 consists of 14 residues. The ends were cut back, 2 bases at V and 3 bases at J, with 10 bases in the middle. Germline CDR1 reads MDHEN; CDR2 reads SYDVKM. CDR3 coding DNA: TGTGCCAGCAGTTTACCCCTGGTTGACTATGGCTACACCTTC. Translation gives CASSLPLVDYGYTF.

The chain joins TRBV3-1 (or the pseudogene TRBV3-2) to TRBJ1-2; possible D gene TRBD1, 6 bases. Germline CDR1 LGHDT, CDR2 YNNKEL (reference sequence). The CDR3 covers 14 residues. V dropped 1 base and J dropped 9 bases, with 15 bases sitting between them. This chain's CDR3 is CASSQGGAEGRYTF. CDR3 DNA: TGTGCCAGCAGCCAAGGGGGGGCAGAAGGACGCTACACCTTC.

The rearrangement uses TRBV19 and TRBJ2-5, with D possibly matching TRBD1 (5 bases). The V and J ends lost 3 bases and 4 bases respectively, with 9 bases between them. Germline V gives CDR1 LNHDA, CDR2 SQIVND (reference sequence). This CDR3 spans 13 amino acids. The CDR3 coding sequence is TGTGCCAGTAGTATCCCGCAGGGAGAGACCCAGTACTTC. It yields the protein CASSIPQGETQYF.

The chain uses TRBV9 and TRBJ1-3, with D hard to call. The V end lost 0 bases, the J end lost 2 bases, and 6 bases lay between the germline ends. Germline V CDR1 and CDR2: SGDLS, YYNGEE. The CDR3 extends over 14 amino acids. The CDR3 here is CASSVGGPGNTIYF. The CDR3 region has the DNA TGTGCCAGCAGCGTAGGTGGGCCTGGAAACACCATATATTTT.

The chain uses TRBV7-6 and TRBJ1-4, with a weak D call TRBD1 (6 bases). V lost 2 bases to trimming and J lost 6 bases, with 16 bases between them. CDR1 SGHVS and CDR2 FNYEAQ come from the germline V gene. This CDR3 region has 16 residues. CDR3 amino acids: CASSLTPGGADEKLFF. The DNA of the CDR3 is TGTGCCAGCAGCTTAACCCCCGGGGGCGCCGATGAAAAACTGTTTTTT.

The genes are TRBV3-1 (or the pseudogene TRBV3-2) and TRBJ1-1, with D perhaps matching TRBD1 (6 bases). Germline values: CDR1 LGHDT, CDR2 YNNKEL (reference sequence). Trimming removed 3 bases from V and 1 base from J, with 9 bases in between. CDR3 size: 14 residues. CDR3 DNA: TGTGCCAGCAGCCAGAACAGGGCGAACACTGAAGCTTTCTTT. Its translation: CASSQNRANTEAFF.